This T cell receptor (beta chain) was found in a study of early T cells in non-severe SARS-CoV-2 infection. The overall study: Bulk RNA isolated from unsorted whole blood underwent sequencing; chains were not paired.

This clonotype was counted at least ten times. A single record per CDR3 protein comes from TCRdb applying MiXCR to the 5' RACE reads. Here the sample spans roughly 63,000 distinct CDR3 sequences, approximately 13% being singletons. Germline-derived CDR1 and CDR2 are LGHDT and YNNKEL (reference sequence). The CDR3 is 15 residues long. V lost 4 bases to trimming and J lost 0 bases, with 13 bases between them. Input material: whole blood. The source of this sequence is an adult who was a healthcare worker with PCR-confirmed SARS-CoV-2 infection or an uninfected control (not recorded which). The rearrangement links TRBV3-1 to TRBJ2-7, with D tentatively TRBD1 (5 bases). In nucleotides, the CDR3 is TGTGCCAGCAGCCCTACCCTGGACACCTCCTACGAGCAGTACTTC. It specifies CASSPTLDTSYEQYF.